This T cell receptor beta chain was sequenced during a study of cytomegalovirus exposure and HLA in healthy donors. General observations from the study: Association with HLA alleles at 0.05 false discovery rate was found for around 15,000 TCR beta sequences in a later analysis.

Remarks on this clone: Antigen specificity is unknown.

The V gene end was trimmed by 3 bases and the J gene end by 5 bases; junction bases not matched to a gene: 4. CDR1 and CDR2 from the germline V gene are SGHDT and YYEEEE. CDR3 length: 13 amino acids. Use of 60 Vbeta and 13 Jbeta primers characterized the PCR. This table comes from immunoSEQ multiplex PCR, and its TCRdb copy is limited to in-frame clones, with some not included. The sample has about 78,000 clones, roughly 64% seen once; the top ten hold 5% to 6%. This chain joins TRBV5-6 and TRBJ1-2, with 7 bases matching TRBD1. The receptor comes from a man aged 25 to 40 in good health and CMV-seropositive. The sample was PBMCs. The CDR3 coding sequence is TGTGCCAGCAGCTCCGGACAGGAATATGGCTACACCTTC. This gives the protein CASSSGQEYGYTF.